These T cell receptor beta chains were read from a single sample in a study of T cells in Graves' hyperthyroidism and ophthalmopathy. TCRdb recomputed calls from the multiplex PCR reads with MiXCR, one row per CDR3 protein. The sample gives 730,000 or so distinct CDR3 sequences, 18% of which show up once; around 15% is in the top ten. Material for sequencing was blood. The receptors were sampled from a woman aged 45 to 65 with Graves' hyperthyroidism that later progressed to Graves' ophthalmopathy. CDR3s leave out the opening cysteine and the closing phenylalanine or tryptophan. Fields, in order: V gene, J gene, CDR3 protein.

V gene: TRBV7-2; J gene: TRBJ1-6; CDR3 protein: ASSLAPGGQGVSPLH
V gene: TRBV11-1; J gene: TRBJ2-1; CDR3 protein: ASSHARAGSYNEQF
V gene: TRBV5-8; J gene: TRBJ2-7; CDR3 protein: ASSLRSWEQY
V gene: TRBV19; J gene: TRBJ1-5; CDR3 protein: ASSMDRDSNQPQH
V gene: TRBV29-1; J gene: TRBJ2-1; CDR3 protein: SVEVRGNEQF
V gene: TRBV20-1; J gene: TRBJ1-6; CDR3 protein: SATGTASPLH
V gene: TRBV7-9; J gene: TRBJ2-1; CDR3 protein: ASSLAGSSGGLSSYNEQF
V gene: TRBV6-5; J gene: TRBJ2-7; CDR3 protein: ASSYPTTGTGYFEQY
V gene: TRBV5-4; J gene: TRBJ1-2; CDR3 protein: ASRQSRDRGADGYT
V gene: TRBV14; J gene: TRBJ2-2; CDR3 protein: ASSRTLPGELF
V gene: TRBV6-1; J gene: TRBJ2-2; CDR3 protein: ASSSAQGAVGELF
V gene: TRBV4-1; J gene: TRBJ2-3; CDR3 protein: ASSPERGARTDTQY
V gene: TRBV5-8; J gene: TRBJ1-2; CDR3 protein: ASSLGTGTGGADGYT
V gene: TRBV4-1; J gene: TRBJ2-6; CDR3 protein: ASSQAGGTGANVLT
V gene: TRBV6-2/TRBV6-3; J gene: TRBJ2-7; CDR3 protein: ASTGGPGSYEQY
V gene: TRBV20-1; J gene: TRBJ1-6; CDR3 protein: SAGDGHLPYNSPLH
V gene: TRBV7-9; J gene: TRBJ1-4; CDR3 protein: ASSLVWDRDEKLF
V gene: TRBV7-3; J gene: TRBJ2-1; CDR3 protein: ASSLRLAGGDEQF